This TCR beta chain was captured by sequencing in a study of cytomegalovirus exposure and HLA in healthy donors. Study conclusions and caveats: According to a subsequent analysis, TCR clusters from the first cohort were inclined to appear together in the 120 validation repertoires. Listed as cytomegalovirus-associated were 164 TCR beta chains.

Germline V lookup: CDR1 KGHSH, CDR2 LQKENI. The CDR3 is 18 residues long. Trimming cost V 6 bases and J 0 bases, with 18 bases left between them. The method was immunoSEQ multiplex PCR; TCRdb's version includes in-frame clones alone and lacks a portion of them. Among roughly 250,000 clones, approximately 83% were seen once, and the ten largest hold 1% to 1.5%. Details on this clone: What it recognizes is unknown.

The chain carries TRBV18 and TRBJ2-6; D might be TRBD2 (6 bases). Specimen: PBMCs. This clonotype was sampled from a woman aged 25-40 years in good health and CMV-seropositive. In nucleotides, the CDR3 is TGTGCCAGCTCGGGTGTTGTAGCGGCAAACTCTGGGGCCAACGTCCTGACTTTC. It encodes CASSGVVAANSGANVLTF.